Following are 12 T cell receptor beta chains from one sample sequenced in a study of early T cells in non-severe SARS-CoV-2 infection. MiXCR, run by TCRdb on the 5' RACE reads, gives a single entry per CDR3 protein. The sample records over 25,000 distinct CDR3 sequences, about 4.6% being singletons. The sequenced material came from whole blood. Receptors originate from an adult who was a healthcare worker with PCR-confirmed SARS-CoV-2 infection or an uninfected control (not recorded which).

This clonotype came up many times. The chain has TRBV20-1 and TRBJ2-7; TRBD2 matches at 7 bases. With 6 bases clipped from V and 3 bases from J, the junction kept 8 bases outside the gene matches. Germline lookup yields CDR1 DFQATT and CDR2 SNEGSKA (reference sequence). The CDR3 has 13 amino acids. For the CDR3, the DNA is TGCAGTGCACCCGGGCCTAGCGGCTACGAGCAGTACTTC. Protein product: CSAPGPSGYEQYF.

This clonotype occurred a few times. This chain connects TRBV5-6 to TRBJ2-5, with 10 bases identical to TRBD1. J lost 4 bases, V lost 3 bases, and 6 bases had no gene match. This CDR3 is built from 15 residues. Germline V CDR1 and CDR2: SGHDT, YYEEEE. The CDR3 here is CASSWRGQGPETQYF. CDR3 bases: TGTGCCAGCAGCTGGAGGGGACAGGGGCCAGAGACCCAGTACTTC.

This clonotype was counted ten times or more. V and J are TRBV6-2 or TRBV6-3 and TRBJ2-1; 13 bases fit TRBD2. V shed 6 bases, J shed 5 bases, and the junction held 4 bases outside the gene matches. Looked up from germline, CDR1 is MNHEY and CDR2 is SVGEGT. This CDR3 contains 15 residues. CDR3 amino acids: CASSPGLAGDNEQFF. The CDR3 coding sequence is TGTGCCAGCAGCCCAGGACTAGCGGGGGACAATGAGCAGTTCTTC.

This clonotype was recorded at least ten times. The chain couples TRBV13 to TRBJ2-7, with 11 bases aligning to TRBD2. Germline lookup yields CDR1 PRHDT and CDR2 FYEKMQ (reference sequence). This CDR3 is 16 amino acids long. V lost 4 bases to trimming and J lost 0 bases; unmatched junction nucleotides: 5. The CDR3 coding sequence is TGTGCCAGCAGCTCTCGGGGACTAGCGGCCTCCTACGAGCAGTACTTC. This sequence encodes CASSSRGLAASYEQYF.

This clonotype was counted at least ten times. The chain links TRBV20-1 to TRBJ2-7; 7 bases are a match to TRBD1. CDR3 size: 13 residues. Losses at the gene ends were 5 bases for V and 3 bases for J; bases not matched to a gene: 7. Per germline, CDR1 DFQATT and CDR2 SNEGSKA (reference sequence). The CDR3 coding sequence is TGCAGTGCTCCACGGACAGGTATCTACGAGCAGTACTTC. It is translated as CSAPRTGIYEQYF.

Remarks on this clonotype: Just one base apart from a much larger clone, this may be a read error. This chain uses TRBV2 with TRBJ1-4, with a possible D match to TRBD1 (6 bases). The CDR3 is 13 amino acids. CDR1 is SNHLY and CDR2 is FYNNEI in the germline V gene. Trimming left V 6 bases short and J 6 bases short, with 11 bases between. CDR3: CASRRGAYEKLFF. In DNA, the CDR3 is TGTGCCAGCAGACGGGGGGCCTATGAAAAACTGTTTTTT.

The chain recombines TRBV10-1 with TRBJ2-2; no clear D gene. The CDR3 spans 15 residues. The V end lost 6 bases, the J end lost 5 bases, and 16 bases lay between the germline ends. CDR1 WNHNN and CDR2 SYGVQD come from the germline V gene (reference sequence). CDR3 sequence reads: CASSEDHLGTGELFF. The CDR3 DNA sequence: TGCGCCAGCAGCGAAGACCACCTAGGGACCGGGGAGCTGTTTTTT.

This clonotype was observed many times. DNA for the CDR3: TGTGCCAGTAGTGATAGCGGGCTCGCATCCTACAATGAGCAGTTCTTC. This sequence encodes CASSDSGLASYNEQFF. The chain is built from TRBV28 and TRBJ2-1; TRBD2 matches 7 bases. This CDR3 comprises 16 residues. From germline, CDR1 is MDHEN and CDR2 SYDVKM. The J segment lost 1 base and the V segment lost 9 bases, leaving 12 bases of the junction unmatched.

This clonotype was found many times. The J gene is TRBJ2-7, the V gene TRBV28, with D perhaps matching TRBD1 (6 bases). Germline lookup yields CDR1 MDHEN and CDR2 SYDVKM. The germline V and J ends were trimmed by 5 bases and 0 bases, with 14 bases remaining between them. This CDR3 is 15 amino acids long. The chain's CDR3 is CASSPPQGNSYEQYF. The CDR3, as DNA: TGTGCCAGCAGTCCACCCCAGGGGAACTCCTACGAGCAGTACTTC.

This clonotype was seen many times. The chain couples TRBV19 to TRBJ2-3; 7 bases align to TRBD1. Trimming took 3 bases from V and 6 from J; bases not matched to a gene: 15. CDR1 LNHDA and CDR2 SQIVND come from the germline V gene (reference sequence). The CDR3 runs 17 residues. Written as DNA, the CDR3 is TGTGCCAGTAGTATCCACAGGGGCTCTTTAGGTTTGGATACGCAGTATTTT. It codes for CASSIHRGSLGLDTQYF.

There are a few counts of this clonotype. J is TRBJ2-3 and V is TRBV3-1; 8 bases line up with TRBD2. The CDR3 runs to 15 residues. Germline CDR1 reads LGHDT; CDR2 reads YNNKEL (reference sequence). The V and J ends lost 4 bases and 0 bases, in that order; junction bases with no gene match: 3. CDR3 nucleotides: TGTGCCAGCAGCCCCCGGGGGGGGAGCACAGATACGCAGTATTTT. This sequence encodes CASSPRGGSTDTQYF.

V is TRBV28 and J is TRBJ2-5, with D possibly being TRBD2 (6 bases). CDR1 and CDR2 (germline): MDHEN, SYDVKM. The CDR3 is 13 amino acids. The V end lost 2 bases, the J end lost 4 bases, and 8 bases lay between the germline ends. In DNA form, the CDR3 reads TGTGCCAGCAGTTTAGGAGGGAGAGAGACCCAGTACTTC. It yields the protein CASSLGGRETQYF.